The subject of this entry is one T cell receptor beta chain. Separation from the roughly 700-subject first cohort characterized the roughly 130-subject validation cohort, to which the donors belonged. This entry is derived from a study of cytomegalovirus exposure and HLA in healthy donors. Whole-study context: The use of the same platform for the approximately 110 validation repertoires and the 600 to 800 first-cohort repertoires was reported by a later analysis.

Profiled with immunoSEQ multiplex PCR; TCRdb holds only in-frame clones, not every one. The table lists about 190,000 clones, around 81% of them singletons. This CDR3 is 14 amino acids long. V gave up 7 bases and J gave up 0 bases, with 11 bases separating them. Germline V gene sequence: CDR1 SGDLS, CDR2 YYNGEE. The source is a woman aged 18-29 years in good health and CMV-seropositive. The sample taken for sequencing was PBMCs. V and J are TRBV9 and TRBJ1-3; no definite D call. The CDR3 coding sequence is TGTGCCAGCCGAGAAGGGAGCTCTGGAAACACCATATATTTT. Translation: CASREGSSGNTIYF. The complete variable domain, with remaining parts taken from reference TRBV9 and TRBJ1-3, reads DSGVTQTPKHLITATGQRVTLRCSPRSGDLSVYWYQQSLDQGLQFLIQYYNGEERAKGNILERFSAQQFPDLHSELNLSSLELGDSALYFCASREGSSGNTIYFGEGSWLTVV.